The sequence of this T cell receptor (beta chain) was determined in a study of T cell responses to AZD1222 COVID-19 vaccine. Overall study context: Second doses were pooled across both intervals (about 4 or about 12 weeks). Broader study findings: Unmutated regions of variants are reportedly targeted by nearly half of spike-specific TCRs. Among the donors, most were white British and more were female, and clonal diversity was possibly underestimated.

Measured with immunoSEQ multiplex PCR; TCRdb has only the in-frame clones, and not every one. Found here are about 120,000 clones, about 90% of them singletons; the top ten hold around 15%. Comment on this clone: Antigen: not known.

Germline CDR1 reads MNHEY; CDR2 reads SVGAGI. CDR3 length equals 15 residues. The V gene end was trimmed by 8 bases and the J gene end by 3 bases; junction bases not matched to a gene: 7. The sample here was peripheral blood, taken on day 0 of AZD1222 vaccination. The rearrangement links TRBV6-5 to TRBJ2-2; the match to TRBD1 covers 9 bases. The clonotype was recovered from an adult in good health. In nucleotides, the CDR3 is TGTGCCAGCGCAGAGGGACAGGGCGACACCGGGGAGCTGTTTTTT. Residues: CASAEGQGDTGELFF.